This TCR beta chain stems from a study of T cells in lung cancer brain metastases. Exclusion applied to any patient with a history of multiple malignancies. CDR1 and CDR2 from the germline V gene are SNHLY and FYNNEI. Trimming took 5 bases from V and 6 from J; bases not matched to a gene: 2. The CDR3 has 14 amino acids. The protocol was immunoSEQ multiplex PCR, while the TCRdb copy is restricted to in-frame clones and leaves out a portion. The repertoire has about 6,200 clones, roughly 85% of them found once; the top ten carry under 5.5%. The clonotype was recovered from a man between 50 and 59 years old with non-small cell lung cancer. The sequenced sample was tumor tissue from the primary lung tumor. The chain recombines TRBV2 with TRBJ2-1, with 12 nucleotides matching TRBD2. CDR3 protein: CASSTSGGSNEQFF. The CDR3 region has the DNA TGTGCCAGCAGTACTAGCGGGGGGTCCAATGAGCAGTTCTTC.